Below, one T cell receptor beta chain is given with its context. Its antigen is not known. This sample is part of a study of identical twins. Study-wide results and caveats: Reduced insertions were recorded for abundant cord blood beta clonotypes, with no such pattern in memory repertoires. Out-of-frame alpha sequences common to twins were enriched for low generation probability.

V was trimmed by 1 base and J by 2 bases, leaving 17 bases between them. In germline, CDR1 is SGHRS, CDR2 YFSETQ. The CDR3 is 17 residues long. Only healthy Caucasians were enrolled as donors. One entry per CDR3 protein results from TCRdb running MiXCR on the 5' RACE reads. The sample consists of roughly 500,000 distinct CDR3 sequences, roughly a fifth of them appearing once. In addition, the sample was reused for a study of T cells expressing NK-cell markers.

This clonotype was obtained from a woman aged 18-29 years in good health. This chain joins TRBV5-1 and TRBJ2-3; the D gene is possibly TRBD2 (6 bases). Sample: CD4+ T cells sorted from blood. As DNA, the CDR3 is TGCGCCAGCAGCTTGTCCTCCTCCGGGACTTTCACAGATACGCAGTATTTT. Protein sequence: CASSLSSSGTFTDTQYF.